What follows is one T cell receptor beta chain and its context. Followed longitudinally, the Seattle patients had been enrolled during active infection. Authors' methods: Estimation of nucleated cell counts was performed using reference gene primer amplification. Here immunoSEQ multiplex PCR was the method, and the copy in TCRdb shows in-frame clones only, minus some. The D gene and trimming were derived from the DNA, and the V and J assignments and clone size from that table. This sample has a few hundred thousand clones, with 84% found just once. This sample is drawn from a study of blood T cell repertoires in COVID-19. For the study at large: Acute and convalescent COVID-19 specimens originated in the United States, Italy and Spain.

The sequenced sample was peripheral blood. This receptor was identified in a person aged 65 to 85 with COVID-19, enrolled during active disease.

This CDR3 reads CASGTGRATEAFF. The CDR3 bases are TGTGCCAGTGGGACAGGGAGGGCTACTGAAGCTTTCTTT. The genes are TRBV7-2 and TRBJ1-1; 9 bases are shared with TRBD1. CDR3 length equals 13 residues. Losses at the gene ends were 9 bases for V and 5 bases for J; bases not matched to a gene: 7. The germline V gene has CDR1 SGHTA and CDR2 FQGNSA.